This entry features one T cell receptor (beta chain) sequence. Individual cDNA molecules each received unique molecular identifiers attached to them. TCRdb redid the calling of the 5' RACE reads with MiXCR, one entry per CDR3 protein. The data hold 95,000 to 100,000 distinct CDR3 sequences, with over 10% observed a single time. The entry originates in a study of early T cells in non-severe SARS-CoV-2 infection. Across the study: It was bulk RNA from unsorted whole blood that was sequenced, and the chains were unpaired.

V lost 3 bases to trimming and J lost 2 bases, with 14 bases between them. There are 15 residues in the CDR3. Germline V gene data show CDR1 as MDHEN and CDR2 as SYDVKM. The TCR originated in an adult who was a healthcare worker with PCR-confirmed SARS-CoV-2 infection or an uninfected control (not recorded which). Sequenced: whole blood. The V call is TRBV28, the J call TRBJ2-7; D unclear. This CDR3 is CASSFAVQNPYEQYF. DNA of the CDR3: TGTGCCAGCAGTTTCGCGGTACAAAACCCCTACGAGCAGTACTTC.